The source of this TCR beta chain is a study of cytomegalovirus exposure and HLA in healthy donors. The CDR3 covers 21 residues. V lost 0 bases to trimming and J lost 2 bases; unmatched junction nucleotides: 15. Per germline, CDR1 SGHRS and CDR2 YFSETQ. Libraries were prepared by immunoSEQ multiplex PCR; TCRdb keeps only in-frame clonotypes and omits some of them. Here the sample spans around 70,000 clones, around 94% being singletons. The chain is built from TRBV5-1 and TRBJ2-3; TRBD2 matches at 13 bases. Sequenced: PBMCs. This TCR derives from a man aged 18 to 30 in good health and CMV-seropositive. CDR3 sequence reads: CASSLDFDGTSGIEDTDTQYF. The CDR3 region has the DNA TGCGCCAGCAGCTTGGACTTCGATGGGACTAGCGGGATAGAGGACACAGATACGCAGTATTTT.